This T cell receptor beta chain is drawn from a study of T-cell reconstitution after alpha-beta-depleted transplantation in children. Study-level points and caveats: Reportedly, roughly two months post-transplant, alpha-beta T cells arose from several hundred expanded graft clones. Surviving recipient cells, namely T cells and thymic progenitors, were the source of high day-60 TCRbeta diversity in some patients. Newly produced T cells mostly accounted for T-cell counts and diversity one year post-transplant.

This clonotype was picked up a small number of times. Its target is unknown. CDR3 length: 15 amino acids. Looked up from germline, CDR1 is SNHLY and CDR2 is FYNNEI. The V and J ends lost 4 bases and 8 bases, in that order; junction bases with no gene match: 10. Researchers prepared the TCRbeta library using unique molecular identifiers, the study reports. TCRdb re-analysed the PCR reads in MiXCR, keeping a single row per CDR3 protein. The sample comprises 120,000 to 150,000 distinct CDR3 sequences, about 8.8% of which are singletons, and around 18% rests with the top ten. The source is a female patient aged 2-10 years who had a stem cell transplant for congenital amegakaryocytic thrombocytopenia, so the T cells may come from the graft donor. This rearrangement joins TRBV2 to TRBJ2-1; 8 nucleotides align to TRBD2. The material was PBMCs, mostly from graft donor cells, obtained 180 days after TCRalphabeta/CD19-depleted stem cell transplant. CDR3: CASSVEAGALDEQFF. In DNA form, the CDR3 reads TGTGCCAGCAGTGTAGAAGCGGGGGCCCTAGATGAGCAGTTCTTC.